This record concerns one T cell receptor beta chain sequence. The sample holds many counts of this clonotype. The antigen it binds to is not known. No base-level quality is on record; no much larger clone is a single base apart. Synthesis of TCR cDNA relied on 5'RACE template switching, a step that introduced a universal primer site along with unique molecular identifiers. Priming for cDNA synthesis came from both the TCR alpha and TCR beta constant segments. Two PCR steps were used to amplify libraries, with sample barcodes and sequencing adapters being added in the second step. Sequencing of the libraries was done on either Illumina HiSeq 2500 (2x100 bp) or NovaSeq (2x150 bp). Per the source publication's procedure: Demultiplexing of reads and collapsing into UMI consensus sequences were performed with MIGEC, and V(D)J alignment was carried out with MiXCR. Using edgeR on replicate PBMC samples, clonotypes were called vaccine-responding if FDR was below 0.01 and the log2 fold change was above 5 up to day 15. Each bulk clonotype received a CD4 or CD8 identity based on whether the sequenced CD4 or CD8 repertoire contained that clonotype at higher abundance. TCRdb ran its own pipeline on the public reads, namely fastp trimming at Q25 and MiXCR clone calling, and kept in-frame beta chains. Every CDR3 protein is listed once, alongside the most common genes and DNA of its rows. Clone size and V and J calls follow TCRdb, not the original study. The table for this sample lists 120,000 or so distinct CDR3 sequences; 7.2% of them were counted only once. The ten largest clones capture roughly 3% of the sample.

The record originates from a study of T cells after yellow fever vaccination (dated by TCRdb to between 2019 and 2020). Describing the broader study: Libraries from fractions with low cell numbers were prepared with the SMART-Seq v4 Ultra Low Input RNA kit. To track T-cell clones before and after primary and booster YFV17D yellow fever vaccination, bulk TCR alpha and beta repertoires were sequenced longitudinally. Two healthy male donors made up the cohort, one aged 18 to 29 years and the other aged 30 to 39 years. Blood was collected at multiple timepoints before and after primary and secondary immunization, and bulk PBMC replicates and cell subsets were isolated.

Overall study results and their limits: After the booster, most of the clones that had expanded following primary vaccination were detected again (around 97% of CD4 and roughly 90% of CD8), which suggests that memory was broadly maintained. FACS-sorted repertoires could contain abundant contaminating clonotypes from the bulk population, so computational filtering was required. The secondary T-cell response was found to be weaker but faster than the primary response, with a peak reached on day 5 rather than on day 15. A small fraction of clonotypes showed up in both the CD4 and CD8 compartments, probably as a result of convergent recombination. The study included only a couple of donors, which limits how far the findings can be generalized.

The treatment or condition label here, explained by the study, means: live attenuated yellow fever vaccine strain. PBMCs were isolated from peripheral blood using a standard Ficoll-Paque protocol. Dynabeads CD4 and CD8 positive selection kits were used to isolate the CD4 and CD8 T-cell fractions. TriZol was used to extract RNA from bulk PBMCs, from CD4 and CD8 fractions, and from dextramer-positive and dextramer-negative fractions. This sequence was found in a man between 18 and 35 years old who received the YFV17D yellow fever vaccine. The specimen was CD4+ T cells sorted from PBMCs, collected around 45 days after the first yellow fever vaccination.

The sequence in DNA is TGTGCCAGCAGTTACCGAGGTTTGGGGAGCGGGTACGAGCAGTACTTC. This gives the protein CASSYRGLGSGYEQYF. This sequence uses TRBV6-5 and TRBJ2-7; a weak D assignment points to TRBD2 (6 bases agree). According to the germline V gene, CDR1 reads MNHEY and CDR2 reads SVGAGI. V sheds 2 bases and J sheds 4 bases, leaving 18 bases between their ends. The CDR3 covers 16 residues, taking in both the cysteine and the phenylalanine. Only the CDR3 region is kept as DNA, spanning 48 bases read in frame from base 1.